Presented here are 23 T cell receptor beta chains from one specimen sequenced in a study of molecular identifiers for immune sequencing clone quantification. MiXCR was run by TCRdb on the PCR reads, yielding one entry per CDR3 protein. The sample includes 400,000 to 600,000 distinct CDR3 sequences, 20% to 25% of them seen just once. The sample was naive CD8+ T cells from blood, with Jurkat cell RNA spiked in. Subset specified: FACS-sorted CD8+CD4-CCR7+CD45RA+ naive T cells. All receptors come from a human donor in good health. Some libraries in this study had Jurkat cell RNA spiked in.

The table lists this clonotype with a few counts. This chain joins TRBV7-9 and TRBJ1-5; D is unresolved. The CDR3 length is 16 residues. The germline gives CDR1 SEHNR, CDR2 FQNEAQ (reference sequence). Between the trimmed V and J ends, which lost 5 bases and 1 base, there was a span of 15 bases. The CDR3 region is CASSPLGVGSNQPQHF. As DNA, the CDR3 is TGTGCCAGCAGCCCCCTTGGGGTGGGGAGCAATCAGCCCCAGCATTTT.

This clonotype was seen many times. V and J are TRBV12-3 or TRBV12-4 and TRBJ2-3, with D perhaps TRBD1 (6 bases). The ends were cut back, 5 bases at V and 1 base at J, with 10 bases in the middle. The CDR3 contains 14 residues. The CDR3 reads CASSPEGGTDTQYF. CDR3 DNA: TGTGCCAGCAGTCCCGAGGGGGGCACAGATACGCAGTATTTT.

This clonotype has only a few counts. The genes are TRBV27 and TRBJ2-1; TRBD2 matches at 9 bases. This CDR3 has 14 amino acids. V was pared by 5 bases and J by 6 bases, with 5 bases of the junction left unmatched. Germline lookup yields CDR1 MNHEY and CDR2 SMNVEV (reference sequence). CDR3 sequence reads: CASSGAGGSNEQFF. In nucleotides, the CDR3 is TGTGCCAGCAGTGGAGCGGGAGGATCCAATGAGCAGTTCTTC.

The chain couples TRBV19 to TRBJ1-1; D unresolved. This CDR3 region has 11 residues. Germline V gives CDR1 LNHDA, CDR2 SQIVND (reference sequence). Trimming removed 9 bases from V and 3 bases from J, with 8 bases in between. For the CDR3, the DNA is TGTGCCAGCCTGAGTTACACTGAAGCTTTCTTT. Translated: CASLSYTEAFF.

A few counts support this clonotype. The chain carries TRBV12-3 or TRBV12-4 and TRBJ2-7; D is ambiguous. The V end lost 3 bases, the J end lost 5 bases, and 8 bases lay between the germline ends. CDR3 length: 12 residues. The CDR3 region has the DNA TGTGCCAGCAGTTTCGGGTTCCACGAGCAGTACTTC. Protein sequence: CASSFGFHEQYF.

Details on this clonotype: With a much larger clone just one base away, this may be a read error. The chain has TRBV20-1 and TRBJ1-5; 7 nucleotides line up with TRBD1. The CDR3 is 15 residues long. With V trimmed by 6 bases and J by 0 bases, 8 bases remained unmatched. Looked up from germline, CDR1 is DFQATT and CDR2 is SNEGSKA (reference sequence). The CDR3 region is CSALTGSYSNQPQHF. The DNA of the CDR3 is TGCAGTGCCCTGACAGGGTCTTATAGCAATCAGCCCCAGCATTTT.

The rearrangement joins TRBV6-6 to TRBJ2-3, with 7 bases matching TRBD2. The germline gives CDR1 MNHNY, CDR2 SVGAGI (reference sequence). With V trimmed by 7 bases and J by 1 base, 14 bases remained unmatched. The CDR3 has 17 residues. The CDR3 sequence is CASTNPGLRICTDTQYF. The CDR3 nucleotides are TGTGCCAGCACCAACCCGGGACTACGCATTTGCACAGATACGCAGTATTTT.

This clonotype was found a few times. CDR3 sequence (DNA): TGTGCCAGCAGTTACGTGGCGGGACGCACAGATACGCAGTATTTT. Protein product: CASSYVAGRTDTQYF. The chain has TRBV6-5 and TRBJ2-3; possible D gene TRBD2, 6 bases. Trimming cost V 2 bases and J 1 base, with 10 bases left between them. From germline, CDR1 is MNHEY and CDR2 SVGAGI. The CDR3 sequence is 15 residues long.

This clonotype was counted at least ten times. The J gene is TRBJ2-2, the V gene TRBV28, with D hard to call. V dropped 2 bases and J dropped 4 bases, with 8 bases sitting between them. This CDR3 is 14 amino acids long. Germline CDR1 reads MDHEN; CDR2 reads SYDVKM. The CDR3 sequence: CASSLIRVTGELFF. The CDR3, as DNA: TGTGCCAGCAGTTTAATAAGGGTCACCGGGGAGCTGTTTTTT.

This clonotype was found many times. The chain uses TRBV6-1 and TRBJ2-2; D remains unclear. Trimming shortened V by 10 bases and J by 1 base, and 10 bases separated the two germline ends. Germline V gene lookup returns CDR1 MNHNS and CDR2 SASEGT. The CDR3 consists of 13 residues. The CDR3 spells CATTRQNTGELFF. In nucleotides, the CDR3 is TGTGCCACCACCCGGCAGAACACCGGGGAGCTGTTTTTT.

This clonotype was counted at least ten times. The CDR3 reads CASRSRDTTQETQYF. The CDR3 coding sequence is TGTGCCAGCAGAAGCCGGGACACCACTCAAGAGACCCAGTACTTC. The chain links TRBV12-3 or TRBV12-4 to TRBJ2-5; possibly TRBD1 for D (6 bases). Trimming took 6 bases from V and 2 from J, leaving 16 bases between them. This CDR3 spans 15 amino acids.

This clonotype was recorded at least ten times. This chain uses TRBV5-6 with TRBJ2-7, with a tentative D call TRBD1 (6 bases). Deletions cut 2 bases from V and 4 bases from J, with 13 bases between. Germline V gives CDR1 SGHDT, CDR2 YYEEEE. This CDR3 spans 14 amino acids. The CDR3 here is CASSFDRSRYEQYF. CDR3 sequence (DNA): TGTGCCAGCAGCTTTGACAGGTCCCGTTACGAGCAGTACTTC.

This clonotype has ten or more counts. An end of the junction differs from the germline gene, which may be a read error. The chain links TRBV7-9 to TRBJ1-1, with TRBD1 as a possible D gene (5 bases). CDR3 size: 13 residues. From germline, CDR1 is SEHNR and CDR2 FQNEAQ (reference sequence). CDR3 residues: CASSPTVNTEAFF. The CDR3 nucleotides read TGCGCCAGCAGCCCGACAGTGAACACTGAAGCTTTCTTT. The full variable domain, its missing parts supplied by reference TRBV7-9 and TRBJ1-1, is DTGVSQNPRHKITKRGQNVTFRCDPISEHNRLYWYRQTLGQGPEFLTYFQNEAQLEKSRLLSDRFSAERPKGSFSTLEIQRTEQGDSAMYLCASSPTVNTEAFFGQGTRLTVV.

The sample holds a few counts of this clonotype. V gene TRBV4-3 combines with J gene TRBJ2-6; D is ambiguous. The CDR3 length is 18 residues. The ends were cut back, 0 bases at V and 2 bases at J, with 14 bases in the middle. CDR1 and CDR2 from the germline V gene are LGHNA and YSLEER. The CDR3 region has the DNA TGCGCCAGCAGCCAAGATCGAACCCCCACAACTGGGGCCAACGTCCTGACTTTC. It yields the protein CASSQDRTPTTGANVLTF.

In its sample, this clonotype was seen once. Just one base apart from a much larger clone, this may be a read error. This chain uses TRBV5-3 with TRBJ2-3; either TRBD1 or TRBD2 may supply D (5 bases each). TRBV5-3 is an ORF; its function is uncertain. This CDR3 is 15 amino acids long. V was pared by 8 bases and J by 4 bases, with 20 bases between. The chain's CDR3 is CASSGDGTSADTQYF. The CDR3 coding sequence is TGTGCCAGCAGTGGGGACGGAACCAGCGCAGATACGCAGTATTTT.

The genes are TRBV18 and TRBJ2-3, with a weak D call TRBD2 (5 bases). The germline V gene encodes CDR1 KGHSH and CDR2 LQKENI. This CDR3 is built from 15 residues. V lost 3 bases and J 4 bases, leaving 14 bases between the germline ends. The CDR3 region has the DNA TGTGCCAGCTCACCGGAACTAGAGATTTCAGATACGCAGTATTTT. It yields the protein CASSPELEISDTQYF.

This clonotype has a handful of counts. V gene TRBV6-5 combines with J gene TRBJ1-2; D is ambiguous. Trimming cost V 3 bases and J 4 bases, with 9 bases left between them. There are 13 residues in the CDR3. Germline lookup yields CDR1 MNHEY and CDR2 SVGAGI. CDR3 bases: TGTGCCAGCAGTTATATTGGTAGCTATGGCTACACCTTC. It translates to CASSYIGSYGYTF.

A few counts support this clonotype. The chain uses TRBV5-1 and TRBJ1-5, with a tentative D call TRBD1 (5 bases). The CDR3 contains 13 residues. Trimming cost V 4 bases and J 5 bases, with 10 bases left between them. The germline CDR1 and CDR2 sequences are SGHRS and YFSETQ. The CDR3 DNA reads TGCGCCAGCAGCCGGGACTGGGATCAGCCCCAGCATTTT. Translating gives CASSRDWDQPQHF.

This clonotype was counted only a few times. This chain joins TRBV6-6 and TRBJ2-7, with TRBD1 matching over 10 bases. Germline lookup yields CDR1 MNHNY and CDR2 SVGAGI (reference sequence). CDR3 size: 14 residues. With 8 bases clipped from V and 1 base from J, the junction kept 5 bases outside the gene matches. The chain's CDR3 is CASGGTGASYEQYF. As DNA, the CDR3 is TGTGCCAGCGGGGGGACAGGGGCGTCCTACGAGCAGTACTTC.

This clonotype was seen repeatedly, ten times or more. The CDR3 is CASSLKTDGLPQYF. In nucleotides, the CDR3 is TGTGCCAGCAGCTTGAAGACAGACGGGTTGCCCCAGTACTTC. The chain carries TRBV5-6 and TRBJ2-5; D possibly corresponds to TRBD1 (5 bases). CDR1 and CDR2 (germline): SGHDT, YYEEEE. The CDR3 is 14 amino acids. V dropped 1 base and J dropped 9 bases, with 16 bases sitting between them.

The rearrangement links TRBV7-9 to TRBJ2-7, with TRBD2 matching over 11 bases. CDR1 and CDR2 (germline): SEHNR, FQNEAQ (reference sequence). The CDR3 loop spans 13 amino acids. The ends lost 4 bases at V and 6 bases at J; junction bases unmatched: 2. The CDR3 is CASSSTSGAEQYF. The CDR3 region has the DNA TGTGCCAGCAGCTCGACTAGCGGGGCCGAGCAGTACTTC. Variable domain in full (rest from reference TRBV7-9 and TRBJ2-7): DTGVSQNPRHKITKRGQNVTFRCDPISEHNRLYWYRQTLGQGPEFLTYFQNEAQLEKSRLLSDRFSAERPKGSFSTLEIQRTEQGDSAMYLCASSSTSGAEQYFGPGTRLTVT.

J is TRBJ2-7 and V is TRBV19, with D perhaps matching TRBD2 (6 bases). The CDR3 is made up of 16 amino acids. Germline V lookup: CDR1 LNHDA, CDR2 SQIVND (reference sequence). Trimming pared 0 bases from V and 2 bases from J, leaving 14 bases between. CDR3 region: CASSIDPASVPYEQYF. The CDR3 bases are TGTGCCAGTAGTATAGATCCGGCTAGCGTTCCCTACGAGCAGTACTTC.

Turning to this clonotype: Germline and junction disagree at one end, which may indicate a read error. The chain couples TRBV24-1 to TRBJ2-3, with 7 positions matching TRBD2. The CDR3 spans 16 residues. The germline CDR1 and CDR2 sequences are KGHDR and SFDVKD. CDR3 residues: CATSDALAEFTDMQYF. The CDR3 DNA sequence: TGTGCCACCAGTGATGCCCTAGCGGAGTTCACAGATATGCAGTATTTT.